This T cell receptor (beta chain) is from a study of blood T cell repertoires in COVID-19. Across the whole study: The origin of the acute and convalescent COVID-19 samples was the United States, Italy and Spain. PBMCs, B-cell-depleted T cells, or T cells were the source of the cDNA or gDNA that made up the material.

The V gene end was trimmed by 6 bases and the J gene end by 6 bases; junction bases not matched to a gene: 3. Per germline, CDR1 SNHLY and CDR2 FYNNEI. The CDR3 contains 15 residues. The authors' processing: Amplification of reference gene primers was used by the study to estimate nucleated cell counts. Here immunoSEQ multiplex PCR was the method, and the copy in TCRdb shows in-frame clones only, minus some. V and J calls and clone size follow that table, whereas D and trimming were derived from the DNA. The table has some 40,000 clones, around 85% seen once. This chain joins TRBV2 and TRBJ2-1, with TRBD2 identical over 15 bases. The sample comprised peripheral blood. The clonotype originates from a woman of 80 years or more with acute or convalescent COVID-19. This CDR3 is CASRQGLAGGNEQFF. CDR3 coding DNA: TGTGCCAGCAGACAGGGACTAGCGGGAGGCAATGAGCAGTTCTTC.